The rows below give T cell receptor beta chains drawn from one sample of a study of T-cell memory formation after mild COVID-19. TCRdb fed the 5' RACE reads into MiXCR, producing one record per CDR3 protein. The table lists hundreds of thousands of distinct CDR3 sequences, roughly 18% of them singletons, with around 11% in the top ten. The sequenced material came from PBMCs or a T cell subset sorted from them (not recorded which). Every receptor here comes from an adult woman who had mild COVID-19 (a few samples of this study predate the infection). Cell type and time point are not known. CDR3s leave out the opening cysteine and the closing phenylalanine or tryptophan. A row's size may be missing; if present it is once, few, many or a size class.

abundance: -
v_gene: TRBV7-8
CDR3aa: ASSSDRDPRAF

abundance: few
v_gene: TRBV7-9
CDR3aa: AIPGGGFTDTQY

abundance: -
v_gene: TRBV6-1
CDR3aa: ASTNPGGGTEAF

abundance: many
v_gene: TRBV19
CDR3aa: ASSLRTSGGRGQF

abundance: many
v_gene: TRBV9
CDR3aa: ASSIPLDGRNTGELF

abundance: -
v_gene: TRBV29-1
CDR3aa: SVEDPRRVYGYT

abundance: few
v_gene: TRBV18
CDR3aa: ASSPTQGGGMNTEAF

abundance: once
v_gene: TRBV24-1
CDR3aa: ATSDYPVDYGYT

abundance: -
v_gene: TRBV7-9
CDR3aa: ASSLGAGGPSHEQY

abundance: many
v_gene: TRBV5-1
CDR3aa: ASSGQVSNTEAF

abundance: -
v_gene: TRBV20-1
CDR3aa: SAREALAGEGYNEQF

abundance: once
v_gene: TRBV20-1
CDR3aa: SAWGQGGYGYT

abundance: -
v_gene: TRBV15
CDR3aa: ATSRDGGIAGETQY

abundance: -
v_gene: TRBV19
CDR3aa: ASSISLRNYT

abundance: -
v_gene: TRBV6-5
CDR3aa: ASSDGTEDQPQH

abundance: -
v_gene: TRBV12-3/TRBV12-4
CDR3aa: ASSRLGTSLGTGELF

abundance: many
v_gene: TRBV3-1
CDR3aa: ASSLGTGVSYNEQF

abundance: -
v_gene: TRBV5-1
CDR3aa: ASSFGPSGNNEQF

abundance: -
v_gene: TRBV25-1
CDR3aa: ASSRQGHSTDTQY

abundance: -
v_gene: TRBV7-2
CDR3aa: ASTTPGREGPRDTQY

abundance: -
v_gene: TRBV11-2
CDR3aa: ASGRLGGNSPLH

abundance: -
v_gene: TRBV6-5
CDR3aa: ASSLARGAEAF

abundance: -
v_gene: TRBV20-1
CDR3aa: SAGTGYYGYT

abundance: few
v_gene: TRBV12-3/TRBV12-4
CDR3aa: ASSLGSQGTDTQY